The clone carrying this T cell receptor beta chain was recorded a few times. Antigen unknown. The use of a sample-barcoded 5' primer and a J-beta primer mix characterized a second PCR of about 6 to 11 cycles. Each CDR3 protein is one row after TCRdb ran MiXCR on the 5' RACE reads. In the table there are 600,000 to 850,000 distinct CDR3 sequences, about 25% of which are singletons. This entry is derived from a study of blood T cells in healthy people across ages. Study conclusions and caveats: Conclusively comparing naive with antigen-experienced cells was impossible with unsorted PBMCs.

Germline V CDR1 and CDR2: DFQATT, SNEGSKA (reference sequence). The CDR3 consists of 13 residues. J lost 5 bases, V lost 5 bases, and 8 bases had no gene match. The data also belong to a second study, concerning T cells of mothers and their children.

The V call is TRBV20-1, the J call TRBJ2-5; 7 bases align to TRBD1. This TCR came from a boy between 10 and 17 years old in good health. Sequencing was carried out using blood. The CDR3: CSAQAQGWETQYF. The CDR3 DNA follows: TGCAGTGCTCAAGCACAGGGGTGGGAGACCCAGTACTTC.